This is a list of T cell receptor beta chains from one sample in a study of cytomegalovirus exposure and HLA in healthy donors. Only in-frame clones appear in the TCRdb table, and some are missing; sequencing was by immunoSEQ multiplex PCR. This sample has around 250,000 clones; around 89% occur once, and the top ten carry 0.37%. Material for sequencing was PBMCs. All receptors come from a woman aged 18-29 years in good health and CMV-seronegative. CDR3s include the opening cysteine and the closing phenylalanine or tryptophan. The D gene is left open where the match is weak. Not every row has a clone size; where given, it reads once, few, many or a size class.

j_call	d_call	v_call	clone_size	cdr3_length	cdr3_nt	cdr3_aa
TRBJ1-5	-	TRBV27	-	15	TGTGCCAGCAGTGGTCGGGGGGGGGTCAATCAGCCCCAGCATTTT	CASSGRGGVNQPQHF
TRBJ2-1	-	TRBV7-8	-	17	TGTGCCAGCAGCCTAACCCTGGCAGGGGGGAAGTTTCAGGAGCAGTTCTTC	CASSLTLAGGKFQEQFF
TRBJ1-2	-	TRBV7-2	-	15	TGTGCCAGCAGCACGGGGACACTAGCTAACTATGGCTACACCTTC	CASSTGTLANYGYTF
TRBJ2-1	TRBD1	TRBV15	-	14	TGTGCCACCACCCTGGGACAGAACTACAATGAGCAGTTCTTC	CATTLGQNYNEQFF
TRBJ2-3	-	TRBV7-9	-	15	TGTGCCAGCAGCTTGGTGCAACAGGGCACAGATACGCAGTATTTT	CASSLVQQGTDTQYF
TRBJ2-7	TRBD1	TRBV18	-	14	TGTGCCAGCTCACTAGGGGGACAGGGGAGCGAGCAGTACTTC	CASSLGGQGSEQYF
TRBJ1-4	-	TRBV27	-	14	TGTGCCAGCAGTTTATCAGGGGTGGGTGAAAAACTGTTTTTT	CASSLSGVGEKLFF
TRBJ1-1	-	TRBV19	-	17	TGTGCCAGTAGTCCCCAACAGGTGGGGAAGGGGAACACTGAAGCTTTCTTT	CASSPQQVGKGNTEAFF
TRBJ1-2	TRBD1	TRBV7-2	-	13	TGTGCCAGCAGCCCGGACAGGAACTATGGCTACACCTTC	CASSPDRNYGYTF
TRBJ1-1	-	TRBV10-3	-	16	TGTGCCATCAGTGATCCGGGACAAGTTATGAACACTGAAGCTTTCTTT	CAISDPGQVMNTEAFF
TRBJ2-7	-	TRBV7-6	-	14	TGTGCCAGCAGCTTCGAGGGAGATAGTTACGAGCAGTACTTC	CASSFEGDSYEQYF
TRBJ1-2	TRBD1	TRBV7-9	-	13	TGTGCCAGCAGCCGAGACAGGGCCTCCGGCTACACCTTC	CASSRDRASGYTF
TRBJ2-7	TRBD2	TRBV28	-	15	TGTGCCAGCAGTCCCCAGACTAGCGGGGGGTTTGAGCAGTACTTC	CASSPQTSGGFEQYF
TRBJ1-2	TRBD1	TRBV7-9	-	14	TGTGCCAGCAGCTTTACAGGGGCGCCGTATGGCTACACCTTC	CASSFTGAPYGYTF
TRBJ1-1	TRBD1	TRBV9	-	14	TGTGCCAGCAGCGGGACAGGGGGTATAACTGAAGCTTTCTTT	CASSGTGGITEAFF
TRBJ1-5	-	TRBV19	-	12	TGTGCCAGTAGTTATATCAATCAGCCCCAGCATTTT	CASSYINQPQHF
TRBJ2-1	-	TRBV5-5	-	14	TGTGCCAGCAGTCTACCCTTAGTTGGTAATGAGCAGTTCTTC	CASSLPLVGNEQFF
TRBJ1-1	TRBD1	TRBV4-3	-	15	TGCGCCAGCAGCCAACCAAGACAGGGAAACACTGAAGCTTTCTTT	CASSQPRQGNTEAFF
TRBJ1-6	-	TRBV6-1	-	13	TGTGCCAGCGAACAGGGTTATAATTCACCCCTCCACTTT	CASEQGYNSPLHF
TRBJ2-2	-	TRBV27	-	17	TGTGCCAGCAGTTTCCGACTCCGGGACACCGACACCGGGGAGCTGTTTTTT	CASSFRLRDTDTGELFF
TRBJ2-7	TRBD1	TRBV18	-	13	TGTGCCAGCTCACTAAAACAGGGGGGCGAGCAGTACTTC	CASSLKQGGEQYF
TRBJ1-2	TRBD1	TRBV5-6	-	14	TGTGCCAGCAGCAGGGGACAGGCTACCTATGGCTACACCTTC	CASSRGQATYGYTF
TRBJ1-5	-	TRBV2	-	14	TGTGCCAGCAGTGAGGATAAGGGGTATCAGCCCCAGCATTTT	CASSEDKGYQPQHF
TRBJ2-3	TRBD2	TRBV9	few	16	TGTGCCAGCAGCGTAGTAGCGGGGGGGGCCGAAGATACGCAGTATTTT	CASSVVAGGAEDTQYF
TRBJ2-2	TRBD1	TRBV28	-	14	TGTGCCAGCAGTACGGGACAGTACACCGGGGAGCTGTTTTTT	CASSTGQYTGELFF
TRBJ1-1	-	TRBV28	-	14	TGTGCCAGCAGTAGGGCCCTCCAGGGCACTGAAGCTTTCTTT	CASSRALQGTEAFF
TRBJ2-7	TRBD2	TRBV27	-	16	TGTGCCAGCAGGAATCTAGCGGGGGGGCCTTCCTACGAGCAGTACTTC	CASRNLAGGPSYEQYF
TRBJ2-2	TRBD1	TRBV19	-	18	TGTGCCAGTAGTGTAACCACGATGGGACAGCCGAACACCGGGGAGCTGTTTTTT	CASSVTTMGQPNTGELFF
TRBJ2-7	-	TRBV30	-	16	TGTGCCTGGAGTGTACCGCGGCCTAGCACCTACGAGGGGCAGTACTTC	CAWSVPRPSTYEGQYF
TRBJ1-4	TRBD1	TRBV7-9	-	15	TGTGCCAGCAGCTTAGCGACAGGGGGCCGCGAAAAACTGTTTTTT	CASSLATGGREKLFF
TRBJ2-2	-	TRBV28	-	16	TGTGCCAGCAGTTCACCGCAAAAACAGGGGACTGGGGAGCTGTTTTTT	CASSSPQKQGTGELFF
TRBJ1-1	-	TRBV7-9	-	15	TGTGCCAGCAGCTCGACAGCGTTCGCCCCCGCTGGGGCTTTCTTT	CASSSTAFAPAGAFF
TRBJ2-2	-	TRBV4-3	-	21	TGCGCCAGCAGCCAAGATTCCGTGGGGATCGGGGAAGAATCGAACACCGGGGAGCTGTTTTTT	CASSQDSVGIGEESNTGELFF
TRBJ2-2	-	TRBV6-5	-	11	TGTGCCAGCAGCATCCAAGGGGAGCTGTTTTTT	CASSIQGELFF
TRBJ2-1	TRBD2	TRBV6-1	-	18	TGTGCCAGCAGTGATCTCTTACTAGCGGGGGGTAGTCACGGTGAGCAGTTCTTC	CASSDLLLAGGSHGEQFF
TRBJ2-7	TRBD2	TRBV7-2	-	16	TGTGCCAGCAGCTTAGCGCCGGGACTAGAAAACTACGAGCAGTACTTC	CASSLAPGLENYEQYF
TRBJ2-7	-	TRBV20-1	-	10	TGCAGTGCCCTCAGCTACGAGCAGTACTTC	CSALSYEQYF
TRBJ2-1	-	TRBV10-1	-	15	TGCGCCAGCAGTCGGACACGCCTAGGGGGAAATGAGCAGTTCTTC	CASSRTRLGGNEQFF
TRBJ2-4	-	TRBV23-1	-	14	TGCGCCAGCAGTCACTTACTAGCCAAAAACATTCAGTACTTC	CASSHLLAKNIQYF
TRBJ2-7	-	TRBV6-6	-	13	TGTGCCAGCAGTAACAGGGTGGGCGACGAGCAGTACTTC	CASSNRVGDEQYF
TRBJ2-7	-	TRBV18	-	12	TGTGCCAGCTCACCCCCCAACTACGAGCAGTACTTC	CASSPPNYEQYF
TRBJ1-5	TRBD1	TRBV6-6	-	16	TGTGCCAGCAGTTCCCCCGTTGGACAGGATCATCAGCCCCAGCATTTT	CASSSPVGQDHQPQHF